The T cell receptor (beta chain) under discussion was sequenced for a study of technical replicates of blood from several donors. Germline lookup yields CDR1 GTSNPN and CDR2 SVGIG (reference sequence). V was clipped by 4 bases and J by 2 bases; unmatched bases: 10. This CDR3 has 15 amino acids. The method was immunoSEQ multiplex PCR; TCRdb's version includes in-frame clones alone and lacks a portion of them. The table includes 98,000 or so clones, 95% detected once. The receptor was isolated from a human donor in good health. The chain couples TRBV30 to TRBJ2-5; 7 bases align to TRBD2. Sequenced sample: T cells isolated from PBMCs. The CDR3 is CAWTGLPAGQETQYF. The CDR3 DNA reads TGTGCCTGGACGGGACTCCCAGCGGGGCAAGAGACCCAGTACTTC.